Below are 28 T cell receptor beta chains sequenced from a single sample in a study of blood T cells in healthy people across ages. With a J-beta primer mix and a sample-barcoded 5' primer, a second PCR ran about 7 to 12 cycles. Each CDR3 protein is one row after TCRdb ran MiXCR on the 5' RACE reads. Here the sample spans about 1 million distinct CDR3 sequences, 40% to 45% being singletons. Sequencing was carried out using blood. Receptors originate from a woman aged 60-75 years in good health.

This clonotype was counted only a few times. The J gene is TRBJ1-1, the V gene TRBV10-3, with a weak D call TRBD1 (5 bases). V lost 7 bases and J lost 3, with 9 bases in between. Per the germline V gene, CDR1 is ENHRY and CDR2 is SYGVKD. The CDR3 sequence is 12 residues long. The chain's CDR3 is CAIKGEHTEAFF. The CDR3 DNA reads TGTGCCATCAAAGGGGAACACACTGAAGCTTTCTTT.

The chain carries TRBV9 and TRBJ2-5; D call uncertain. From germline, CDR1 is SGDLS and CDR2 YYNGEE. The CDR3 consists of 13 residues. V was shortened by 3 bases and J by 5 bases, with 11 bases between the two germline ends. The CDR3 DNA sequence: TGTGCCAGCAGCGCCTACCCTAGGGAGACCCAGTACTTC. Translated, it gives CASSAYPRETQYF. Variable domain in full (rest from reference TRBV9 and TRBJ2-5): DSGVTQTPKHLITATGQRVTLRCSPRSGDLSVYWYQQSLDQGLQFLIQYYNGEERAKGNILERFSAQQFPDLHSELNLSSLELGDSALYFCASSAYPRETQYFGPGTRLLVL.

CDR3 sequence: CSARESYSWSEQYF. CDR3 DNA: TGCAGTGCTAGAGAGTCTTATTCGTGGAGCGAGCAGTACTTC. This chain links TRBV20-1 with TRBJ2-4; D remains unclear. The J call may be faulty, since TRBJ2-7 better matches the DNA end. Germline V gives CDR1 DFQATT, CDR2 SNEGSKA (reference sequence). This CDR3 is built from 14 residues.

The table lists this clonotype with a few counts. The chain carries TRBV6-1 and TRBJ1-1, with TRBD1 identical over 9 bases. CDR3 size: 17 residues. V gave up 1 base and J gave up 5 bases; unmatched junction bases: 11. Looked up from germline, CDR1 is MNHNS and CDR2 is SASEGT. The CDR3 bases are TGTGCCAGCAGTGAAGGGGGACAGGGTGGAGATAAGACTGAAGCTTTCTTT. Translated, it gives CASSEGGQGGDKTEAFF.

V usage is TRBV11-2 and J usage is TRBJ2-7, with 11 bases lining up with TRBD2. V shed 0 bases and J 4 bases; nucleotides not matched to a gene: 20. The length of the CDR3 is 21 residues. Germline assignment: CDR1 SGHAT and CDR2 FQNNGV. CDR3 coding DNA: TGTGCCAGCAGCTTAGATTCCTCACTAGCGGGAGCAGGTTCGTTCCAGTACGAGCAGTACTTC. Protein sequence: CASSLDSSLAGAGSFQYEQYF.

J is TRBJ1-2 and V is TRBV20-1, with D hard to call. The germline gives CDR1 DFQATT, CDR2 SNEGSKA (reference sequence). V was trimmed by 7 bases and J by 4 bases, leaving 16 bases between them. CDR3 length: 13 amino acids. CDR3 in amino acids: CSGGLAISYGYTF. The CDR3, as DNA: TGCAGTGGTGGGCTAGCCATTTCCTATGGCTACACCTTC.

This chain uses TRBV11-2 with TRBJ1-1; weak D call: TRBD1 (5 bases). Deletions cut 6 bases from V and 1 base from J, with 12 bases between. The germline CDR1 and CDR2 sequences are SGHAT and FQNNGV. This CDR3 is built from 14 residues. The CDR3 bases are TGTGCCAGCAGAACCCCAGGGAAGAACACTGAAGCTTTCTTT. Protein product: CASRTPGKNTEAFF.

The chain couples TRBV20-1 to TRBJ2-5; 7 nucleotides line up with TRBD1. The junction had 14 bases not matched to a gene; V was cut back by 6 bases and J by 1 base. This CDR3 has 16 amino acids. The germline CDR1 and CDR2 sequences are DFQATT and SNEGSKA (reference sequence). The CDR3 DNA reads as TGCAGTGCCAGCCCGGCCACAGGGGTAATCCAAGAGACCCAGTACTTC. Its translation: CSASPATGVIQETQYF.

CDR3 in amino acids: CSVDLAGGPPDTQYF. The CDR3 DNA sequence: TGCAGCGTTGACTTAGCGGGAGGTCCTCCAGATACGCAGTATTTT. The genes are TRBV29-1 and TRBJ2-3; 10 bases fit TRBD2. Per germline, CDR1 SQVTM and CDR2 ANQGSEA. Unmatched junction bases numbered 7, after V lost 3 bases and J lost 4 bases. The CDR3 runs to 15 residues.

This sequence joins TRBV27 and TRBJ1-2; perhaps TRBD1 as D (6 bases). The germline V and J ends were trimmed by 5 bases and 7 bases, with 14 bases remaining between them. The CDR3 runs 13 residues. Germline values: CDR1 MNHEY, CDR2 SMNVEV (reference sequence). The CDR3 loop reads CASSPGGGRGYTF. The CDR3 region has the DNA TGTGCCAGCAGTCCCGGAGGGGGGCGTGGCTACACCTTC.

This clonotype has a handful of counts. The chain has TRBV20-1 and TRBJ2-3; 11 nucleotides align to TRBD2. J gave up 4 bases and V 3 bases, and 6 bases lay outside the gene matches. Germline CDR1 and CDR2: DFQATT and SNEGSKA (reference sequence). The CDR3 is made up of 15 amino acids. The DNA of the CDR3 is TGCAGTGCTAGTTCCCTAGCGGGAGGCTCAGATACGCAGTATTTT. It encodes CSASSLAGGSDTQYF.

The gene calls are TRBV12-3 or TRBV12-4 and TRBJ1-1, with 8 bases that match TRBD1. The trim removed 7 bases at V and 7 bases at J, leaving 20 bases unmatched. The CDR3 is made up of 17 amino acids. CDR3 in amino acids: CASNKVTGQALGGEAFF. The DNA of the CDR3 is TGTGCCAGCAATAAGGTAACGGGACAGGCTCTTGGTGGTGAAGCTTTCTTT.

The chain recombines TRBV27 with TRBJ2-5; D is unresolved. The J call may not be correct, given that the DNA end is closer to TRBJ2-7. The CDR3 is 13 amino acids. Germline CDR1 is MNHEY and CDR2 is SMNVEV (reference sequence). The CDR3 DNA follows: TGTGCCAGCAGTGTAGGGCAGGTCTACGAGCAGTACTTC. It translates to CASSVGQVYEQYF.

The chain is built from TRBV24-1 and TRBJ2-3; maybe TRBD2 (6 bases). The CDR3 runs 12 residues. The ends were cut back, 9 bases at V and 6 bases at J, with 12 bases in the middle. Germline V gene lookup returns CDR1 KGHDR and CDR2 SFDVKD. The CDR3 bases are TGTGCCACCTCAAATGGGGGGGATACGCAGTATTTT. This codes for CATSNGGDTQYF.

The V and J genes are TRBV4-2 and TRBJ2-1; 10 bases align to TRBD1. There are 19 residues in the CDR3. Germline loops: CDR1 LGHNA, CDR2 YNFKEQ. With V trimmed by 0 bases and J by 5 bases, 13 bases remained unmatched. The CDR3 coding sequence is TGTGCCAGCAGCCAAGAAGGACAGGGGGAGATAAACTGGAACAATGAGCAGTTCTTC. This gives the protein CASSQEGQGEINWNNEQFF.

The chain recombines TRBV12-3 or TRBV12-4 with TRBJ1-2; D unresolved. The V end lost 7 bases, the J end lost 2 bases, and 11 bases lay between the germline ends. The CDR3 runs to 13 residues. The CDR3 sequence is CASNWGDNYGYTF. In DNA form, the CDR3 reads TGTGCCAGCAACTGGGGAGACAACTATGGCTACACCTTC.

The rearrangement links TRBV5-1 to TRBJ2-3, with D possibly being TRBD1 or TRBD2 (5 bases each). Trimming removed 5 bases at V and 7 bases at J, with 20 bases between. In germline, CDR1 is SGHRS, CDR2 YFSETQ. The CDR3 runs 15 residues. The CDR3 region has the DNA TGCGCCAGCAGGACCGGGACCGGGGAACTTTATACGCAGTATTTT. This sequence encodes CASRTGTGELYTQYF. The entire variable domain, with the rest obtained from reference TRBV5-1 and TRBJ2-3, is as follows: KAGVTQTPRYLIKTRGQQVTLSCSPISGHRSVSWYQQTPGQGLQFLFEYFSETQRNKGNFPGRFSGRQFSNSRSEMNVSTLELGDSALYLCASRTGTGELYTQYFGPGTRLTVL.

In DNA form, the CDR3 reads TGTGCCAGCAGCTTACTCGGACTAGCGGGAGTCAATGAGCAGTTCTTC. Translation gives CASSLLGLAGVNEQFF. The rearrangement joins TRBV7-9 to TRBJ2-1; 13 bases match TRBD2. V shed 2 bases, J shed 6 bases, and the junction held 4 bases outside the gene matches. CDR1 is SEHNR and CDR2 is FQNEAQ in the germline V gene (reference sequence). The CDR3 sequence is 16 residues long.

CDR3 DNA: TGTGCTAGTGGAACCCCTGAAGCTTTCTTT. It translates to CASGTPEAFF. The J gene is TRBJ1-1, the V gene TRBV12-5; the D is unclear. The V end was cut by 6 bases, the J end by 6 bases, with 5 bases between. The CDR3 totals 10 residues. Germline V lookup: CDR1 LGHNT, CDR2 FRNRAP.

The V and J genes are TRBV29-1 and TRBJ2-1; D may be TRBD2 (5 bases). Per the germline V gene, CDR1 is SQVTM and CDR2 is ANQGSEA. The CDR3 runs to 11 residues. V was clipped by 3 bases and J by 10 bases, with 10 bases between them. The CDR3 DNA sequence: TGCAGCGTTGATCAGGTAGCGGAGCAGTTCTTC. This encodes CSVDQVAEQFF.

As regards this clonotype: Mismatch with germline at one junction end may stem from a read error. The CDR3 here is CTSRKRGPGQPQHF. The CDR3 region has the DNA TGTACCAGCAGAAAGAGGGGGCCGGGGCAGCCCCAGCATTTT. This chain links TRBV28 with TRBJ1-5; 7 bases are a match to TRBD1. The CDR3 extends over 14 amino acids. The germline V gene encodes CDR1 MDHEN and CDR2 SYDVKM.

V is TRBV6-5 and J is TRBJ2-7; 12 bases agree with TRBD1. This CDR3 spans 15 amino acids. V was pared by 1 base and J by 5 bases, with 3 bases of the junction left unmatched. Germline CDR1 reads MNHEY; CDR2 reads SVGAGI. CDR3 in amino acids: CASSYLGTGGHEQYF. The DNA of the CDR3 is TGTGCCAGCAGTTACTTGGGGACAGGGGGCCACGAGCAGTACTTC.

This clonotype was counted at least ten times. This chain uses TRBV12-3 or TRBV12-4 with TRBJ2-7; D gene ambiguous. Trimming pared 4 bases from V and 4 bases from J, leaving 14 bases between. The CDR3 has 14 amino acids. CDR3 in amino acids: CASSSPDGGYEQYF. CDR3 coding DNA: TGTGCCAGCAGTTCCCCCGACGGCGGATACGAGCAGTACTTC.

This clonotype has just one count. The V call is TRBV29-1, the J call TRBJ1-4, with D unresolved. Germline-derived CDR1 and CDR2 are SQVTM and ANQGSEA. The CDR3 is 10 amino acids. V gave up 7 bases and J gave up 10 bases, with 10 bases separating them. This CDR3 reads CSAGEGKLFF. CDR3 DNA: TGCAGCGCTGGGGAGGGAAAACTGTTTTTT.

The rearrangement links TRBV9 to TRBJ2-7; the D gene is possibly TRBD2 (5 bases). Trimming stripped 4 bases from V and 12 bases from J, with 17 bases between. Per the germline V gene, CDR1 is SGDLS and CDR2 is YYNGEE. This CDR3 is 12 amino acids long. The chain's CDR3 is CASSPGGWVLYF. As DNA, the CDR3 is TGTGCCAGCAGCCCCGGAGGATGGGTACTGTACTTC. Looking up the rest from reference TRBV9 and TRBJ2-7 gives the full variable domain: DSGVTQTPKHLITATGQRVTLRCSPRSGDLSVYWYQQSLDQGLQFLIQYYNGEERAKGNILERFSAQQFPDLHSELNLSSLELGDSALYFCASSPGGWVLYFGPGTRLTVT.

The chain employs TRBV9 and TRBJ2-3; 14 nucleotides match TRBD2. J was trimmed by 3 bases and V by 1 base; bases with no gene match: 10. The CDR3 contains 19 residues. Germline lookup yields CDR1 SGDLS and CDR2 YYNGEE. The CDR3 bases are TGTGCCAGCAGCGTACGTGGGGGGACTAGCGGGAGTAGTACAGATACGCAGTATTTT. It is translated as CASSVRGGTSGSSTDTQYF. The full variable domain, its missing parts supplied by reference TRBV9 and TRBJ2-3, is DSGVTQTPKHLITATGQRVTLRCSPRSGDLSVYWYQQSLDQGLQFLIQYYNGEERAKGNILERFSAQQFPDLHSELNLSSLELGDSALYFCASSVRGGTSGSSTDTQYFGPGTRLTVL.

This clonotype turned up a few times. This chain links TRBV5-1 with TRBJ2-1; possibly TRBD2 for D (6 bases). This CDR3 spans 14 amino acids. V was trimmed by 0 bases and J by 8 bases, leaving 12 bases between them. Germline assignment: CDR1 SGHRS and CDR2 YFSETQ. In nucleotides, the CDR3 is TGCGCCAGCAGCTTGGGGGGCCCGGGGGATGAGCAGTTCTTC. Translated, it gives CASSLGGPGDEQFF.

Concerning this clonotype itself: One end of the junction varies from germline; a read error may be responsible. This chain links TRBV5-1 with TRBJ2-6; D possibly corresponds to TRBD2 (5 bases). The length of the CDR3 is 15 residues. Germline V CDR1 and CDR2: SGHRS, YFSETQ. This CDR3 is CASSLGDSGANVLTF. CDR3 bases: TGCGCCAGTAGCTTGGGAGACTCTGGGGCCAACGTCCTGACTTTC.